The sequence of this TCR beta chain was determined in a study of blood T cell repertoires in COVID-19. Study background: Researchers got acute and convalescent COVID-19 samples from the United States, Italy and Spain. T cells, B-cell-depleted T cells, or PBMCs supplied cDNA or gDNA.

The CDR3 length is 10 residues. Germline CDR1 and CDR2: DFQATT and SNEGSKA (reference sequence). Trimming removed 5 bases at V and 5 bases at J, with 6 bases between. Under the authors' procedure: Amplifying reference gene primers gave estimates of nucleated cell counts. The assay was immunoSEQ multiplex PCR, and TCRdb's table has in-frame clones only and misses some. The V and J calls and clone size are taken from that table; D and trimming were inferred from the DNA. In the table there are 470,000 or so clones, 75% to 90% of which are singletons. The chain uses TRBV20-1 and TRBJ2-5; perhaps TRBD2 as D (5 bases). This clonotype originated in a woman aged 30 to 39 with acute or convalescent COVID-19. The sample taken for sequencing was peripheral blood. The DNA of the CDR3 is TGCAGTGCTGGGGAGGAGACCCAGTACTTC. Protein sequence: CSAGEETQYF.